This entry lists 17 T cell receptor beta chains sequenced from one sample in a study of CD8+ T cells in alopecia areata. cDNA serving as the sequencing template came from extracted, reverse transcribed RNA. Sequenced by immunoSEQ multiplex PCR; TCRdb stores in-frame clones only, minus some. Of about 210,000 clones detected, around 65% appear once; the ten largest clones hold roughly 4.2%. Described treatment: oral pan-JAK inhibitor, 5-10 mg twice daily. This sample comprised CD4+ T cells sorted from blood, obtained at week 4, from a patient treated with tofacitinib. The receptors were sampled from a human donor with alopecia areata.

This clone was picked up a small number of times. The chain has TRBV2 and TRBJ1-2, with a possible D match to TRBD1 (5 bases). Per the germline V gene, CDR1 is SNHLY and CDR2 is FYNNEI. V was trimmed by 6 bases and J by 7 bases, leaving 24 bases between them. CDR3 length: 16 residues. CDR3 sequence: CASRGGNAGTSGGYTF. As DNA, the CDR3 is TGTGCCAGCAGGGGGGGGAATGCCGGGACTTCTGGTGGCTACACCTTC.

As DNA, the CDR3 is TGTGCCAGCAGCTTTTTCGGGTCTGGGGCCAACGTCCTGACTTTC. Amino acid sequence: CASSFFGSGANVLTF. The chain employs TRBV7-9 and TRBJ2-6; D uncertain. This CDR3 spans 15 amino acids. The germline V gene encodes CDR1 SEHNR and CDR2 FQNEAQ (reference sequence). Deletions cut 3 bases from V and 1 base from J, with 7 bases between.

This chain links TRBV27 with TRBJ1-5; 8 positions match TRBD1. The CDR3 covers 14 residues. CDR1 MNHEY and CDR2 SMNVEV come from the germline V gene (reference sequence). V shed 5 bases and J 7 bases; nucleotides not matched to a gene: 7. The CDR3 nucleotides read TGTGCCAGCAGTAGTCAGGGGGCAGGACAGCCCCAGCATTTT. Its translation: CASSSQGAGQPQHF.

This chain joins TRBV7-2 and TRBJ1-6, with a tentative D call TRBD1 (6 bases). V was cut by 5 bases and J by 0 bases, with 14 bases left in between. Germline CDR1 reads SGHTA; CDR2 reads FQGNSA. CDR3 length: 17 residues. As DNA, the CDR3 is TGTGCCAGCAGCCTGGGTGAAGGGGGCTCCTATAATTCACCCCTCCACTTT. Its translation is CASSLGEGGSYNSPLHF.

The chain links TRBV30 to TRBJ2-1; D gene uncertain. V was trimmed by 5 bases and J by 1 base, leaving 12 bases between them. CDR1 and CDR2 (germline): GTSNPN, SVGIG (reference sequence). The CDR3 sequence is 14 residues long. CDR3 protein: CAWDPDLSYNEQFF. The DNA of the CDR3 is TGTGCCTGGGATCCCGACTTGTCCTACAATGAGCAGTTCTTC.

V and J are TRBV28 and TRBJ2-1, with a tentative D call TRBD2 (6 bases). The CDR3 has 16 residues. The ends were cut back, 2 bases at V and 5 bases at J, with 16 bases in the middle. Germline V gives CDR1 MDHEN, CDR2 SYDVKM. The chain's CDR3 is CASSLRGLASDNEQFF. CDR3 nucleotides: TGTGCCAGCAGTTTACGTGGTCTAGCGAGTGACAATGAGCAGTTCTTC.

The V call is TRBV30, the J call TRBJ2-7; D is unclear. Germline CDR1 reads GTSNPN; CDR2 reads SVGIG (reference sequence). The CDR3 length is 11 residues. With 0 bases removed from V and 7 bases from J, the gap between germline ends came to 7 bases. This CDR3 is CAWSVSREQYF. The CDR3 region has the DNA TGTGCCTGGAGTGTGTCTCGGGAGCAGTACTTC. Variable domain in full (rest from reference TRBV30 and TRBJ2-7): SQTIHQWPATLVQPVGSPLSLECTVEGTSNPNLYWYRQAAGRGLQLLFYSVGIGQISSEVPQNLSASRPQDRQFILSSKKLLLSDSGFYLCAWSVSREQYFGPGTRLTVT.

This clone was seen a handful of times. The CDR3 spells CASSSLRSETQYF. The CDR3 region has the DNA TGTGCCAGCAGCTCCTTGAGATCCGAGACCCAGTACTTC. The chain is built from TRBV7-2 and TRBJ2-5; D remains unclear. V was cut by 4 bases and J by 5 bases, with 11 bases left in between. The V gene's germline CDR1 is SGHTA and CDR2 FQGNSA. The CDR3 consists of 13 residues. The whole variable domain, filled in from reference TRBV7-2 and TRBJ2-5, reads GAGVSQSPSNKVTEKGKDVELRCDPISGHTALYWYRQSLGQGLEFLIYFQGNSAPDKSGLPSDRFSAERTGGSVSTLTIQRTQQEDSAVYLCASSSLRSETQYFGPGTRLLVL.

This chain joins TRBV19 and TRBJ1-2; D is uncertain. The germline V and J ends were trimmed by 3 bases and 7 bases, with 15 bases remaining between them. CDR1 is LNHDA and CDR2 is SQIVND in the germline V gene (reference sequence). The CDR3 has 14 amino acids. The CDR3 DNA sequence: TGTGCCAGTAGTATGGGTCGGATGTATGGTGGCTACACCTTC. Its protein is CASSMGRMYGGYTF.

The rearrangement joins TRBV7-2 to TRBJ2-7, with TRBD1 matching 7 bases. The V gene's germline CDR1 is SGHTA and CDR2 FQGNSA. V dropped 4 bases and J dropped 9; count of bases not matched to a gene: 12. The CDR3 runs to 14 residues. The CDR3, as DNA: TGTGCCAGCAGCTCCGACAGGGTACGGGTCGGGCAGTACTTC. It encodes CASSSDRVRVGQYF.

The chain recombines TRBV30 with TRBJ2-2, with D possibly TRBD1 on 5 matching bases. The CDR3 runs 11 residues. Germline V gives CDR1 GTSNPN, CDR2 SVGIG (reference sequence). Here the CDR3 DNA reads TGTGCGGGGCGAGGTCGCGGGGAGCTGTTTTTT. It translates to CAGRGRGELFF.

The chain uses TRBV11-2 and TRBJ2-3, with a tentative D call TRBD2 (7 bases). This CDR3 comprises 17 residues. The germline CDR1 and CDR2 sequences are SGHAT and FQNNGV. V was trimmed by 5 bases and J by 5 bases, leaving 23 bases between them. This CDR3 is CASSLRGAGDTGDTQYF. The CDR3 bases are TGTGCCAGCAGCCTCCGAGGGGCGGGGGACACGGGAGATACGCAGTATTTT.

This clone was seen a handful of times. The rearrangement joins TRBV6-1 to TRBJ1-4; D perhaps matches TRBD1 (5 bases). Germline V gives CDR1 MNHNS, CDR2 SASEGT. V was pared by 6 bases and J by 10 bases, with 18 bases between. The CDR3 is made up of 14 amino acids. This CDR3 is CASRQQVQSGKLFF. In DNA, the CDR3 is TGTGCCAGCAGACAACAGGTTCAGTCTGGAAAACTGTTTTTT.

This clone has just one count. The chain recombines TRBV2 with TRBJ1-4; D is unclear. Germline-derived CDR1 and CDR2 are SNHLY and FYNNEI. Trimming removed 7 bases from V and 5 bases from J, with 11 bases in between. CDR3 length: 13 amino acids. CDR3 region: CASMLGINEKLFF. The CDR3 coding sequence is TGTGCCAGCATGCTTGGGATAAATGAAAAACTGTTTTTT.

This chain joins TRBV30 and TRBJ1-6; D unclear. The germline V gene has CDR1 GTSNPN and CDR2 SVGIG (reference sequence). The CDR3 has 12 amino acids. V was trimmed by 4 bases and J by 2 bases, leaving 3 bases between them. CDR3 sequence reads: CAWKPYNSPLHF. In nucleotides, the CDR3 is TGTGCCTGGAAACCCTATAATTCACCCCTCCACTTT.

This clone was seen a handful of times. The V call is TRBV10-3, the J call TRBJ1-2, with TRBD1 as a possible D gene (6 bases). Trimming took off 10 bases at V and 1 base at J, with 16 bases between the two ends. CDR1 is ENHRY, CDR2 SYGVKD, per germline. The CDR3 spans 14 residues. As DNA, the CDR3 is TGTGCCACTTCAAGGACAGACCTTAACTATGGCTACACCTTC. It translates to CATSRTDLNYGYTF.

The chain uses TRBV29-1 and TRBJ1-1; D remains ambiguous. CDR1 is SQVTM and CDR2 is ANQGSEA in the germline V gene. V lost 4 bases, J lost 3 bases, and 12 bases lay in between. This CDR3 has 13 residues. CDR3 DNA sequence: TGCAGCGTTGGGCGGGGTCGGGACACTGAAGCTTTCTTT. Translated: CSVGRGRDTEAFF.